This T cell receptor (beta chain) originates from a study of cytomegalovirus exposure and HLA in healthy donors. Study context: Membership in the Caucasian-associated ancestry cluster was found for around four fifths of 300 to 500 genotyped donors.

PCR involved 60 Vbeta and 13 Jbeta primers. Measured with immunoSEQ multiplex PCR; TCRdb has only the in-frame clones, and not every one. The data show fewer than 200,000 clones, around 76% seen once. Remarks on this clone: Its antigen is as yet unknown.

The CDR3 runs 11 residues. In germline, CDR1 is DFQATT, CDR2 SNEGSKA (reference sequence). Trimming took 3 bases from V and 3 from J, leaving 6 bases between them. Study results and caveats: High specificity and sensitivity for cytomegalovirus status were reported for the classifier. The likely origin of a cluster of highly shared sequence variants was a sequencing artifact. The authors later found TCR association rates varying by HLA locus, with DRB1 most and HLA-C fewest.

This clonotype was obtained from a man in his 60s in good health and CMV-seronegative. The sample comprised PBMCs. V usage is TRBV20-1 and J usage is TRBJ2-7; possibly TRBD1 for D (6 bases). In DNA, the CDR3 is TGCAGTGCTAGGGACAGCTACGAGCAGTACTTC. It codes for CSARDSYEQYF.